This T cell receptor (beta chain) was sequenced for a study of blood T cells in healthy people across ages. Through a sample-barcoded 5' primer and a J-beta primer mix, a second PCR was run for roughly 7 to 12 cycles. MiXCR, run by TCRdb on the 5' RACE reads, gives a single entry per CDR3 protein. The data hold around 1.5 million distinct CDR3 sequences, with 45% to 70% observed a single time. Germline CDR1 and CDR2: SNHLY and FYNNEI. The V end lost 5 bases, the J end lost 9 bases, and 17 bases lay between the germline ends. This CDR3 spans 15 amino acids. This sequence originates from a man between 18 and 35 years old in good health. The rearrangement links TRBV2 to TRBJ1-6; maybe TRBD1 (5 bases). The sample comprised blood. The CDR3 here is CASSFLGGLTSPLHF. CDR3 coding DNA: TGTGCCAGCAGTTTTCTTGGGGGTTTGACTTCACCCCTCCACTTT. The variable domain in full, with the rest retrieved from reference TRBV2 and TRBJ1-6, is EPEVTQTPSHQVTQMGQEVILRCVPISNHLYFYWYRQILGQKVEFLVSFYNNEISEKSEIFDDQFSVERPDGSNFTLKIRSTKLEDSAMYFCASSFLGGLTSPLHFGNGTRLTVT.